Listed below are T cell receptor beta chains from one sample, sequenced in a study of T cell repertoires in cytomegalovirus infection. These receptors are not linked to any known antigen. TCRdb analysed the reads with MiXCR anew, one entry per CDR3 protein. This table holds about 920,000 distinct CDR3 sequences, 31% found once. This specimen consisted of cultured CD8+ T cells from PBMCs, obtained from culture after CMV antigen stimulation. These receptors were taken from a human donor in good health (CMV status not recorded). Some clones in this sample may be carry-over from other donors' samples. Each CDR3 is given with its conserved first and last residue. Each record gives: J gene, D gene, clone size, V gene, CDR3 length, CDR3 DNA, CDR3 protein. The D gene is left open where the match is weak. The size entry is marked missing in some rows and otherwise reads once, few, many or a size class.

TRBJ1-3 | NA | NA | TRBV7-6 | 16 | TGTGCCAGCAGCACCGTGGTGGGGAGGGCCGGAAACACCATATATTTT | CASSTVVGRAGNTIYF
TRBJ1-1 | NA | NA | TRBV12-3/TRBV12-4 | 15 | TGTGCCAGCAGTCCTGCGCCAACCTTGAACACTGAAGCTTTCTTT | CASSPAPTLNTEAFF
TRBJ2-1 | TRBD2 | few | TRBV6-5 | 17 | TGTGCCAGCAGACGACTAGCGGGGGGCCCCAAGAACAATGAGCAGTTCTTC | CASRRLAGGPKNNEQFF
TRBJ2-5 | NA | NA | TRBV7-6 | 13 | TGTGCCAGCAGCACAGATAACCAAGAGCCCCAGTACTTC | CASSTDNQEPQYF
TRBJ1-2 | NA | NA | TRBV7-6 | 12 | TGTGCCAGCAGCTCGTACGCTTATGGCTACACCTTC | CASSSYAYGYTF
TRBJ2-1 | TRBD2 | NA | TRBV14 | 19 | TGTGCCAGCAGCCCCTTGGTAAAAAGAGAGCGGGGGAGATACAATGAGCAGTTCTTC | CASSPLVKRERGRYNEQFF
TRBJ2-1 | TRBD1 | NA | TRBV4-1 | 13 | TGCGCCAGCAGTCTCTGGACAGGGAATGAGCAGTTCTTC | CASSLWTGNEQFF
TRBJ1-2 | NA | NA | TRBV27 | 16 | TGTGCCAGCAAATTCCGTCCGAGGAGGGACAAGGGTGGCTACACCTTC | CASKFRPRRDKGGYTF
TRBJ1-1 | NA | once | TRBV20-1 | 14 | TGCAGTGCTAGAGATTGGAGGGGCCGGACTGAAGCTTTCTTT | CSARDWRGRTEAFF
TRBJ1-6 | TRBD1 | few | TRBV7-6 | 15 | TGTGCCAGCAGGGGCAGGGGGCGCGGGAATTCACCCCTCCACTTT | CASRGRGRGNSPLHF
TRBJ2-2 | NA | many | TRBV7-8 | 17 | TGTGCCAGCAGCTTACCAACTAGTGGGGAGAACACCGGGGAGCTGTTTTTT | CASSLPTSGENTGELFF
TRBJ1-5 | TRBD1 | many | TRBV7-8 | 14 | TGTGCCAGCAGCCCCAGACAGGGGTGGGAGCCCCAGCATTTT | CASSPRQGWEPQHF
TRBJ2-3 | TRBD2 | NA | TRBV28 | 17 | TGTGCCAGCAGTCCTTTTAGCGGGGGGCCTAGCACAGATACGCAGTATTTT | CASSPFSGGPSTDTQYF
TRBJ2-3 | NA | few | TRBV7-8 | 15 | TGTGCCAGCAGCTTCGGGGGGCGGGTGACGGATACGCAGTATTTT | CASSFGGRVTDTQYF
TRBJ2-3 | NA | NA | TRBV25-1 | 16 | TGTGCCAGCAGTGACCCCTGGGGGGCCCCCACAGATACGCAGTATTTT | CASSDPWGAPTDTQYF
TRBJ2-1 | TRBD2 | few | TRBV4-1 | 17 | TGCGCCAGCAGCCCCGGACTAGCGGGAGCCTACACGGATGAGCAGTTCTTC | CASSPGLAGAYTDEQFF